This entry lists 32 T cell receptor beta chains sequenced from one sample in a study of cytomegalovirus exposure and HLA in healthy donors. The PCR employed 60 Vbeta primers together with 13 Jbeta primers. The table came from immunoSEQ multiplex PCR; TCRdb's copy has only in-frame clones and leaves some out. The sample holds 110,000 to 150,000 clones, approximately 82% seen once. Input material: PBMCs. These receptors were collected from a woman aged 60-75 years in good health and CMV-seropositive.

The chain combines TRBV29-1 with TRBJ2-3, with TRBD2 matching 7 bases. The V gene's germline CDR1 is SQVTM and CDR2 ANQGSEA. The CDR3 contains 13 residues. Trimming removed 3 bases from V and 2 bases from J; junction bases left unmatched: 2. The CDR3 here is CSVEGLYTDTQYF. The CDR3 DNA sequence: TGCAGCGTTGAGGGACTATACACAGATACGCAGTATTTT.

This clone came up once. The chain joins TRBV2 to TRBJ2-7; a possible D gene is TRBD2 (5 bases). V gave up 8 bases and J gave up 3 bases, with 14 bases separating them. The germline V gene has CDR1 SNHLY and CDR2 FYNNEI. This CDR3 has 13 residues. The DNA for the CDR3 is TGTGCCAGCGAATCCACTAGGGACTACGAGCAGTACTTC. It translates to CASESTRDYEQYF.

CDR3 DNA: TGTGCCATCAGAGCAGACAGGGGTCAGGGCAATGAGCAGTTCTTC. It codes for CAIRADRGQGNEQFF. The rearrangement uses TRBV10-3 and TRBJ2-1, with 8 bases identical to TRBD1. Per the germline V gene, CDR1 is ENHRY and CDR2 is SYGVKD. The CDR3 has 15 residues. Germline trimming cut 6 bases from V and 6 bases from J; bases unmatched to any gene: 10.

This clone appeared once. The chain employs TRBV27 and TRBJ2-2; 9 bases agree with TRBD1. Germline CDR1 MNHEY, CDR2 SMNVEV (reference sequence). V gave up 7 bases and J gave up 4 bases; unmatched junction bases: 13. The CDR3 loop spans 17 amino acids. The CDR3: CASTFRLGTGITGELFF. In DNA form, the CDR3 reads TGTGCCAGCACCTTTCGGCTCGGGACAGGGATCACCGGGGAGCTGTTTTTT.

By frequency in the sample, this clone is large. The J gene is TRBJ2-1, the V gene TRBV28; 9 positions agree with TRBD2. The CDR3 is 16 residues long. CDR1 is MDHEN, CDR2 SYDVKM, per germline. The V and J ends lost 5 bases and 7 bases, in that order; junction bases with no gene match: 12. This CDR3 is CASSPTIAGAGNEQFF. In DNA, the CDR3 is TGTGCCAGCAGTCCCACAATAGCGGGAGCGGGGAATGAGCAGTTCTTC.

This chain connects TRBV7-8 to TRBJ2-3; maybe TRBD1 (5 bases). Per the germline V gene, CDR1 is SGHVS and CDR2 is FQNEAQ. This CDR3 is built from 14 residues. Trimming cost V 9 bases and J 2 bases, with 15 bases left between them. The CDR3 nucleotides are TGTGCCAGTCCGGCTAGGGGCCCCACAGATACGCAGTATTTT. Residues: CASPARGPTDTQYF.

V usage is TRBV21-1 and J usage is TRBJ2-7; the table's TRBD2 call for D was not verified on the DNA. TRBV21-1 is labeled a pseudogene. The CDR3 has 19 residues. This CDR3 is CASSKGRAADVLGYYEQYF. CDR3 sequence (DNA): TGTGCCAGCAGCAAAGGGCGGGCGGCGGACGTCCTAGGTTACTACGAGCAGTACTTC.

J is TRBJ2-7 and V is TRBV4-1; TRBD1 agrees at 11 bases. The CDR3 loop spans 14 amino acids. From germline, CDR1 is MGHRA and CDR2 YSYEKL. V dropped 4 bases and J dropped 5; count of bases not matched to a gene: 4. The CDR3 sequence is CASSLGTGGHEQYF. CDR3 in DNA: TGCGCCAGCAGCCTAGGGACAGGGGGACACGAGCAGTACTTC.

The sample holds one count of this clone. The chain combines TRBV4-2 with TRBJ2-5; TRBD2 might be the D (6 bases). The end of the DNA fits TRBJ2-7 better, so the J call may be wrong. The V gene's germline CDR1 is LGHNA and CDR2 YNFKEQ. The CDR3 is made up of 16 amino acids. The CDR3 reads CASSQERRGAVYEQYF. The CDR3 DNA sequence: TGTGCCAGCAGCCAAGAACGGAGGGGTGCCGTCTACGAGCAGTACTTC.

The chain employs TRBV10-3 and TRBJ2-5, with D unresolved. Between the trimmed V and J ends, which lost 0 bases and 5 bases, there was a span of 10 bases. This CDR3 comprises 14 residues. The V gene's germline CDR1 is ENHRY and CDR2 SYGVKD. In DNA form, the CDR3 reads TGTGCCATCAGTGAGTCCGCGGTGTCGGAGACCCAGTACTTC. It yields the protein CAISESAVSETQYF.

This clone was detected only a few times. The rearrangement uses TRBV29-1 and TRBJ2-5; no clear D gene. CDR1 and CDR2 from the germline V gene are SQVTM and ANQGSEA. The CDR3 has 11 amino acids. Trimming left V 3 bases short and J 2 bases short, with 4 bases between. CDR3: CSVDRQETQYF. The CDR3 DNA follows: TGCAGCGTTGACAGACAAGAGACCCAGTACTTC. The full variable domain, in which reference TRBV29-1 and TRBJ2-5 provide the parts outside the CDR3, is SAVISQKPSRDICQRGTSLTIQCQVDSQVTMMFWYRQQPGQSLTLIATANQGSEATYESGFVIDKFPISRPNLTFSTLTVSNMSPEDSSIYLCSVDRQETQYFGPGTRLLVL.

V is TRBV29-1 and J is TRBJ2-3; 7 bases align to TRBD2. Unmatched junction bases numbered 2, after V lost 5 bases and J lost 0 bases. Germline loops: CDR1 SQVTM, CDR2 ANQGSEA. CDR3 length: 13 amino acids. In nucleotides, the CDR3 is TGCAGCGTTTCTAGCGGTAGCACAGATACGCAGTATTTT. It translates to CSVSSGSTDTQYF.

There are a few counts of this clone. The chain carries TRBV29-1 and TRBJ2-7; possibly TRBD1 for D (6 bases). V was pared by 4 bases and J by 0 bases, with 10 bases between. Per germline, CDR1 SQVTM and CDR2 ANQGSEA. The CDR3 covers 13 residues. In nucleotides, the CDR3 is TGCAGCGTTGCCCAGGGGAGCTCCTACGAGCAGTACTTC. It yields the protein CSVAQGSSYEQYF.

CDR3 DNA: TGTGCCAGCAGTTTATCGGGGTCCGGGACTGAGCAGTACTTC. It codes for CASSLSGSGTEQYF. The chain employs TRBV27 and TRBJ2-7; a weak D match, TRBD2 (6 bases). Trimming took off 0 bases at V and 7 bases at J, with 13 bases between the two ends. The CDR3 is made up of 14 amino acids. Germline values: CDR1 MNHEY, CDR2 SMNVEV (reference sequence).

This chain connects TRBV4-3 to TRBJ2-7; TRBD1 aligns across 9 bases. The germline gives CDR1 LGHNA, CDR2 YSLEER. The CDR3 sequence is 13 residues long. J lost 6 bases, V lost 4 bases, and 4 bases had no gene match. The CDR3 DNA reads TGCGCCAGCAGCCTCGGACAGGGGAGCGAGCAGTACTTC. It encodes CASSLGQGSEQYF.

The rearrangement uses TRBV23-1 and TRBJ1-2; D unclear. TRBV23-1 is designated an ORF whose function remains uncertain. V was shortened by 8 bases and J by 0 bases, with 10 bases between the two germline ends. This CDR3 region has 13 residues. The CDR3: CASWASTNYGYTF. CDR3 coding DNA: TGCGCCAGCTGGGCCAGCACTAACTATGGCTACACCTTC.

V is TRBV5-1 and J is TRBJ2-7; D may be TRBD1 (5 bases). Deletions cut 0 bases from V and 5 bases from J, with 12 bases between. CDR1 is SGHRS, CDR2 YFSETQ, per germline. The CDR3 has 14 residues. The CDR3 loop is CASSLAGQGHEQYF. DNA for the CDR3: TGCGCCAGCAGCTTGGCCGGGCAGGGCCACGAGCAGTACTTC.

This clone was seen once. This chain links TRBV12-2 with TRBJ2-2; no DNA check was done on the table's D call, TRBD2. TRBV12-2 is a pseudogene locus. This CDR3 has 15 amino acids. CDR3 coding DNA: TGTGCAAGTCGGGGGCTAGCGGGAGTTCCCGGGGAGCTGTTTTTT. Its protein product is CASRGLAGVPGELFF.

The J gene is TRBJ2-7, the V gene TRBV28, with D possibly matching TRBD1 (5 bases). V dropped 3 bases and J dropped 2 bases, with 8 bases sitting between them. The CDR3 runs 13 residues. From germline, CDR1 is MDHEN and CDR2 SYDVKM. As DNA, the CDR3 is TGTGCCAGCAGTTTGCAGGGAACCTACGAGCAGTACTTC. It translates to CASSLQGTYEQYF.

The gene calls are TRBV27 and TRBJ2-3; 7 bases map to TRBD1. J was trimmed by 0 bases and V by 8 bases; bases with no gene match: 5. CDR1 is MNHEY, CDR2 SMNVEV, per germline (reference sequence). The CDR3 spans 14 residues. The CDR3 bases are TGTGCCAGCCAGACAGGGTCTAGCACAGATACGCAGTATTTT. It is translated as CASQTGSSTDTQYF.

In its sample, this clone was seen a few times. This rearrangement joins TRBV2 to TRBJ1-2, with 10 bases identical to TRBD1. CDR3 size: 18 residues. Unmatched junction bases numbered 16, after V lost 5 bases and J lost 4 bases. The germline V gene has CDR1 SNHLY and CDR2 FYNNEI. The CDR3 region has the DNA TGTGCCAGCAGTCGGGGCTCCGGGACAGGGGATCGCCTCTATGGCTACACCTTC. This sequence encodes CASSRGSGTGDRLYGYTF. Filled out from reference TRBV2 and TRBJ1-2, the complete variable domain reads EPEVTQTPSHQVTQMGQEVILRCVPISNHLYFYWYRQILGQKVEFLVSFYNNEISEKSEIFDDQFSVERPDGSNFTLKIRSTKLEDSAMYFCASSRGSGTGDRLYGYTFGSGTRLTVV.

The rearrangement uses TRBV7-3 and TRBJ2-3, with D tentatively TRBD2 (5 bases). V lost 0 bases to trimming and J lost 2 bases, with 15 bases between them. CDR3 size: 17 residues. The germline CDR1 and CDR2 sequences are SGHTA and FQGTGA. The CDR3 bases are TGTGCCAGCAGCTTAACGGGAGTAGGACTTGACACAGATACGCAGTATTTT. This codes for CASSLTGVGLDTDTQYF. The entire variable domain, with the rest obtained from reference TRBV7-3 and TRBJ2-3, is as follows: GAGVSQTPSNKVTEKGKYVELRCDPISGHTALYWYRQSLGQGPEFLIYFQGTGAADDSGLPNDRFFAVRPEGSVSTLKIQRTERGDSAVYLCASSLTGVGLDTDTQYFGPGTRLTVL.

The chain carries TRBV19 and TRBJ2-2; D gene unclear. The CDR3 loop spans 11 amino acids. Germline V CDR1 and CDR2: LNHDA, SQIVND (reference sequence). Trimming shortened V by 4 bases and J by 8 bases, and 5 bases separated the two germline ends. CDR3 sequence: CASSTGGELFF. The CDR3 DNA reads TGTGCCAGTAGTACCGGGGGGGAGCTGTTTTTT. Filled out from reference TRBV19 and TRBJ2-2, the complete variable domain reads DGGITQSPKYLFRKEGQNVTLSCEQNLNHDAMYWYRQDPGQGLRLIYYSQIVNDFQKGDIAEGYSVSREKKESFPLTVTSAQKNPTAFYLCASSTGGELFFGEGSRLTVL.

The CDR3 DNA follows: TGTGCCTCGACCACGCCAGGGGGGGGCTACACCTTC. Translating gives CASTTPGGGYTF. V is TRBV28 and J is TRBJ1-2; 7 nucleotides match TRBD1. Trimming cost V 11 bases and J 8 bases; bases outside gene matches: 11. Germline loops: CDR1 MDHEN, CDR2 SYDVKM. The CDR3 covers 12 residues.

The chain carries TRBV4-3 and TRBJ2-1; D may be TRBD2 (5 bases). CDR1 is LGHNA and CDR2 is YSLEER in the germline V gene. The CDR3 contains 17 residues. The V and J ends lost 0 bases and 0 bases respectively, with 12 bases between them. CDR3 amino acids: CASSQDWSGSSYNEQFF. DNA for the CDR3: TGCGCCAGCAGCCAAGATTGGAGCGGAAGCTCCTACAATGAGCAGTTCTTC.

V usage is TRBV9 and J usage is TRBJ2-1, with no clear D. This CDR3 has 13 residues. Per the germline V gene, CDR1 is SGDLS and CDR2 is YYNGEE. With 3 bases removed from V and 8 bases from J, the gap between germline ends came to 12 bases. The CDR3 DNA is TGTGCCAGCAGCGGAGGTACTCTAGATGAGCAGTTCTTC. It encodes CASSGGTLDEQFF. Looking up the rest from reference TRBV9 and TRBJ2-1 gives the full variable domain: DSGVTQTPKHLITATGQRVTLRCSPRSGDLSVYWYQQSLDQGLQFLIQYYNGEERAKGNILERFSAQQFPDLHSELNLSSLELGDSALYFCASSGGTLDEQFFGPGTRLTVL.

This clone was found a few times. The genes are TRBV28 and TRBJ1-2; D uncertain. The CDR3 is 15 amino acids. Trimming stripped 6 bases from V and 0 bases from J, with 14 bases between. Germline loops: CDR1 MDHEN, CDR2 SYDVKM. CDR3 loop: CASRSSPLPNYGYTF. CDR3 bases: TGTGCCAGCAGGTCTAGTCCACTGCCTAACTATGGCTACACCTTC.

This chain connects TRBV2 to TRBJ2-1; D may be TRBD1 (5 bases). CDR1 and CDR2 from the germline V gene are SNHLY and FYNNEI. V dropped 3 bases and J dropped 3 bases, with 15 bases sitting between them. The CDR3 length is 16 residues. The CDR3 region has the DNA TGTGCCAGCAGTGAGGGTCAGGGTGTGGACTACAATGAGCAGTTCTTC. Translating gives CASSEGQGVDYNEQFF.

This chain links TRBV6-1 with TRBJ1-1; a possible D gene is TRBD1 (6 bases). The CDR3 contains 14 residues. The V and J ends lost 7 bases and 11 bases respectively, with 23 bases between them. The germline CDR1 and CDR2 sequences are MNHNS and SASEGT. The CDR3 DNA reads as TGTGCCAGCACCCCCCCCCGGGACAAGTGGCTGGCTTTCTTT. This codes for CASTPPRDKWLAFF.

CDR3 sequence (DNA): TGTGCCAGCAGCTTAGTAGGGCAAGTTACCGGGACAGGAAACTATGGCTACACCTTC. This translates into CASSLVGQVTGTGNYGYTF. J is TRBJ1-2 and V is TRBV7-9; 8 positions match TRBD1. The CDR3 covers 19 residues. J gave up 2 bases and V 1 base, and 15 bases lay outside the gene matches. From germline, CDR1 is SEHNR and CDR2 FQNEAQ (reference sequence).

The genes are TRBV4-1 and TRBJ2-2, with D perhaps matching TRBD2 (6 bases). CDR3 length: 15 amino acids. Germline values: CDR1 MGHRA, CDR2 YSYEKL. V dropped 3 bases and J dropped 7 bases, with 15 bases sitting between them. The CDR3 reads CASSHQEGLGGELFF. The CDR3 DNA is TGCGCCAGCAGCCATCAGGAGGGCTTGGGCGGGGAGCTGTTTTTT.

This sequence joins TRBV20-1 and TRBJ2-1, with D perhaps matching TRBD1 (5 bases). The CDR3 covers 10 residues. Germline V gene sequence: CDR1 DFQATT, CDR2 SNEGSKA (reference sequence). Trimming removed 6 bases at V and 9 bases at J, with 9 bases between. CDR3 region: CSAPRAEQFF. CDR3 in DNA: TGCAGTGCCCCCAGGGCTGAGCAGTTCTTC.